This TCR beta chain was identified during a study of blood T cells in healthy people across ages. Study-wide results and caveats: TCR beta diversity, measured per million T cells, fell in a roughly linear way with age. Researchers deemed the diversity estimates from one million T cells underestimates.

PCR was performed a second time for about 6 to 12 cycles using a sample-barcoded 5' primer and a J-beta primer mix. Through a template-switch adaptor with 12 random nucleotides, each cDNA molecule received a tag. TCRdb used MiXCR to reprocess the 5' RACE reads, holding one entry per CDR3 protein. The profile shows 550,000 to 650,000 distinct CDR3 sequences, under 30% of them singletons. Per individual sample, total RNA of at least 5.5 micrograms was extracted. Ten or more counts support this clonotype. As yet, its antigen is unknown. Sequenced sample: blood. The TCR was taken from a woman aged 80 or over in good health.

The CDR3 loop reads CASSVDPGANYEQYF. Written as DNA, the CDR3 is TGTGCCAGCAGCGTAGATCCGGGGGCGAACTACGAGCAGTACTTC. The genes are TRBV9 and TRBJ2-7, with D tentatively TRBD1 or TRBD2 (6 bases each). The CDR3 length is 15 residues. V was cut by 0 bases and J by 3 bases, with 13 bases left in between. Germline V gene sequence: CDR1 SGDLS, CDR2 YYNGEE. The full variable domain, in which reference TRBV9 and TRBJ2-7 provide the parts outside the CDR3, is DSGVTQTPKHLITATGQRVTLRCSPRSGDLSVYWYQQSLDQGLQFLIQYYNGEERAKGNILERFSAQQFPDLHSELNLSSLELGDSALYFCASSVDPGANYEQYFGPGTRLTVT.